This T cell receptor beta chain emerged from a study of blood T cell repertoires in COVID-19. Looking at the study overall: From the United States, Italy and Spain came samples of acute and convalescent COVID-19.

V gave up 0 bases and J gave up 5 bases, with 16 bases separating them. The germline CDR1 and CDR2 sequences are KGHSH and LQKENI. The CDR3 has 16 residues. Data came from immunoSEQ multiplex PCR; TCRdb stores just in-frame clones and leaves some out. There are some 190,000 clones in the sample; approximately 73% occur only once, and around 16% lies in the top ten. This rearrangement joins TRBV18 to TRBJ2-5, with a possible D match to TRBD2 (7 bases). The clonotype originates from a woman between 50 and 59 years old with acute COVID-19. Sequencing used PBMCs or T cells enriched from blood (not recorded which). In DNA form, the CDR3 reads TGTGCCAGCTCACCACCCCCCCGCGGGGGCGGGGAGACCCAGTACTTC. The encoded protein is CASSPPPRGGGETQYF.